A selection of T cell receptor beta chains follows, all from one sample in a study of blood T cells in healthy people across ages. MiXCR, applied by TCRdb to the 5' RACE reads, yields one record per CDR3 protein. The data hold more than 800,000 distinct CDR3 sequences, with around 26% observed a single time. Source material: blood. Receptors were obtained from an elderly woman in good health. CDR3s include the opening cysteine and the closing phenylalanine or tryptophan. A D gene is named only where the DNA matches it firmly. A clone size is listed for some rows: how often the clone was seen (once, few, many), or a class if it is expanded.

v_gene	j_gene	abundance	d_gene	CDR3nt	CDR3aa
TRBV6-5	TRBJ1-4	once	.	TGTGCCAGCAGTTACTCGATTCCGTCAACTAATGAAAAACTGTTTTTT	CASSYSIPSTNEKLFF
TRBV12-5	TRBJ1-1	few	.	TGTGCTAGTGGGGCAGAAGGGTTCGCTGAAGCTTTCTTT	CASGAEGFAEAFF
TRBV3-1	TRBJ1-2	many	.	TGTGCCAGCAGCCAAGGGGTCGCTAACTATGGCTACACCTTC	CASSQGVANYGYTF
TRBV2	TRBJ2-1	many	TRBD1	TGTGCCAGCAGTGATGAACAGGGGGCCTACAATGAGCAGTTCTTC	CASSDEQGAYNEQFF
TRBV6-5	TRBJ2-3	many	.	TGTGCCAGCAGTACAGGACTGTACACAGATACGCAGTATTTT	CASSTGLYTDTQYF
TRBV5-4	TRBJ2-7	.	TRBD2	TGTGCCAGCAGTTCCGGGACTAGCGGGGGAGGCTCCTACAATGAGCAGTACTTC	CASSSGTSGGGSYNEQYF
TRBV4-3	TRBJ1-4	many	TRBD1	TGCGCCAGCAGCCAAGATGGTAGGGGGCTTGGTGAAAAACTGTTTTTT	CASSQDGRGLGEKLFF
TRBV12-3/TRBV12-4	TRBJ1-6	.	.	TGTGCCAGCAGCAGGGGCGTTGGTTCACCCCTCCACTTT	CASSRGVGSPLHF
TRBV6-5	TRBJ2-1	many	TRBD1	TGTGCCGCGTCAGGGGGTGGGGAGCAGTTCTTC	CAASGGGEQFF
TRBV3-1	TRBJ2-5	many	TRBD2	TGTGCCAGCAGCCAAGACCCGGCCTCGGGAGGGGAGACCCAGTACTTC	CASSQDPASGGETQYF
TRBV7-2	TRBJ2-3	many	TRBD2	TGTGCCAGCAGCCTGACGGGCGGGGGGGTCAGAGATACGCAGTATTTT	CASSLTGGGVRDTQYF
TRBV12-3/TRBV12-4	TRBJ1-1	many	.	TGCGCCAGCAGCTTACAGGGTGACACTGAAGCTTTCTTT	CASSLQGDTEAFF
TRBV6-2/TRBV6-3	TRBJ2-7	.	.	TGTGCCAGCAAGGAGAGGGACGAGCAGTACTTC	CASKERDEQYF
TRBV6-2/TRBV6-3	TRBJ2-5	many	TRBD2	TGTGCCAGCAGCCGACCGGGACTAGCGGGGGGGCGTGAGACCCAGTACTTC	CASSRPGLAGGRETQYF
TRBV30	TRBJ1-6	few	TRBD1	TGTGCCTGGAGGACCCCCCTGACAGGGGTCTATAATTCACCCCTCCACTTT	CAWRTPLTGVYNSPLHF
TRBV27	TRBJ2-3	many	TRBD2	TGTGCCAGCAGTTCGCGCCGATTTTCTGGGACTAGCGGGGGGACAGATACGCAGTATTTT	CASSSRRFSGTSGGTDTQYF
TRBV7-2	TRBJ1-1	.	TRBD1	TGTGCCAGCAGCTTAGTAGATTCGGGACAGGGAAAAGGGGCTTTCTTT	CASSLVDSGQGKGAFF
TRBV6-6	TRBJ1-2	.	TRBD1	TGTGCCAGCAGTTACTCGAACAGGGGAGCGGGCTACACCTTC	CASSYSNRGAGYTF
TRBV27	TRBJ1-1	.	.	TGTGCCAGCGGTTTACGGTGGGATTCCACTGAAGCTTTCTTT	CASGLRWDSTEAFF
TRBV7-9	TRBJ2-1	few	TRBD1	TGTGCCAGCAGCGCCGGGACAGGGATACATGAGCAGTTCTTC	CASSAGTGIHEQFF
TRBV20-1	TRBJ2-1	.	.	TGCAGTGCTAGAGATCAGTTAGTCACTGAGCAGTTCTTC	CSARDQLVTEQFF
TRBV7-2	TRBJ1-1	few	.	TGTGCCAGCAGCTTTCGAGTTACTGAAGCTTTCTTT	CASSFRVTEAFF
TRBV10-3	TRBJ2-5	.	.	TGTGCCATCAGTGATCACTTGGACTTGGGAGAGACCCAGTACTTC	CAISDHLDLGETQYF
TRBV5-1	TRBJ1-6	few	TRBD1	TGCGCCAGCAGCTTGGAAGGACAGGGGGCCAATTCACCCCTCCACTTT	CASSLEGQGANSPLHF
TRBV7-2	TRBJ1-2	few	.	TGTGCCAGCAGCTTATCATCCGGTAACTATGGCTACACCTTC	CASSLSSGNYGYTF
TRBV6-2/TRBV6-3	TRBJ1-6	few	.	TGTGCCAGCAGTTATTCACCGGGGCCGAGCTCCTATAATTCACCCCTCCACTTT	CASSYSPGPSSYNSPLHF
TRBV6-5	TRBJ1-2	many	.	TGTGCCAGCAGTTCCTCGGGATCTTATGGCTACACCTTC	CASSSSGSYGYTF
TRBV27	TRBJ2-1	.	TRBD2	TGTGCCAGCAGAACCGGGACTAGCATTGAGCAGTTCTTC	CASRTGTSIEQFF
TRBV20-1	TRBJ2-2	few	.	TGCAGTGCTACGGAGGGGTTAATCGGGGAGCTGTTTTTT	CSATEGLIGELFF
TRBV2	TRBJ1-5	few	.	TGTGCCAGCAGTGAAACTAGGGACCAGCCCCAGCATTTT	CASSETRDQPQHF
TRBV5-1	TRBJ2-3	.	TRBD2	TGCGTCAGCAGCCTTAGCGGGGGGGCCTCAGATACGCAGTATTTT	CVSSLSGGASDTQYF
TRBV6-2/TRBV6-3	TRBJ2-7	many	.	TGTGCCAGCAGGGCTCCGGTCCCTTCCTACGAGCAGTACTTC	CASRAPVPSYEQYF
TRBV24-1	TRBJ2-2	.	.	TGTGCCACCAGTGACACGCAGGGGATAAACACCGGGGAGCTGTTTTTT	CATSDTQGINTGELFF
TRBV12-3/TRBV12-4	TRBJ2-3	many	TRBD2	TGTGCCAGCAGTTTATTGGCGCTAGCGGGGGGGTCGGATACGCAGTATTTT	CASSLLALAGGSDTQYF
TRBV10-3	TRBJ2-5	many	TRBD2	TGTGCCATCAGTGAGTCGATACTAGCGGTCCAAGAGACCCAGTACTTC	CAISESILAVQETQYF
TRBV21-1	TRBJ2-1	few	.	TGTGCCAGCAGCAAAGACAATCGAGGGGGACAGAGATACTACAATGAGCAGTTCTTC	CASSKDNRGGQRYYNEQFF
TRBV5-5	TRBJ2-3	many	TRBD2	TGTGCCAGCAGCTTGAGCGGGGGGGCCGCAGATACGCAGTATTTT	CASSLSGGAADTQYF
TRBV6-5	TRBJ1-2	many	.	TGTGCCAGCAGTCCCGGGACATACTATGGCTACACCTTC	CASSPGTYYGYTF
TRBV28	TRBJ2-7	many	.	TGTGCCAGCAGCCCCCCCGCGGACTACGAGCAGTACTTC	CASSPPADYEQYF
TRBV2	TRBJ2-3	few	TRBD2	TGTGCCAGCAGTCGAGACGGGGGGGTTAGAGATACGCAGTATTTT	CASSRDGGVRDTQYF
TRBV20-1	TRBJ2-7	many	TRBD1	TGCAGCGGGACCGTTAAGGACAGGCCCAGCTACGAGCAGTACTTC	CSGTVKDRPSYEQYF